One sample yielded the 9 T cell receptor beta chains listed below, sequenced in a study of vaccination and CD4 T cells after COVID-19 (dated by TCRdb to between 2021 and 2024). In the paper's terms, the treatment or condition label means: roughly 11-day PBMC culture with coronavirus spike peptide pools or control peptides (ViraFEST assay). The antigens of these receptors remain unknown. Library construction relied on PCR. The reads were generated on an Illumina iSeq 100. At the Johns Hopkins FTIC core, DNA from the cultured CD4+ T cells underwent TCR sequencing with the Oncomine TCR Beta short-read assay. TCRdb reworked the public reads: Q25 trimming with fastp, MiXCR clone assembly, productive beta chains retained. Each entry merges the rows of one CDR3 protein and shows their most common DNA and genes. The sample table shows approximately 8,100 distinct CDR3 sequences, and around 60% are seen once. Together, the top ten hold about 30% of the sample.

The sequencing sample was made of CD4+ T cells from blood, cultured in vitro. These receptors were collected from a human donor who had recovered from COVID-19.

The rearrangement joins TRBV28 to TRBJ2-3; 12 bases are shared with TRBD2. The CDR3 length is 18 residues. Germline CDR1 and CDR2: MDHEN and SYDVKM. V was pared by 4 bases and J by 0 bases, with 8 bases of the junction left unmatched. The CDR3 protein is CASSSFGTSGPSTDTQYF. The CDR3 nucleotides are TGTGCCAGCAGTTCTTTCGGGACTAGCGGGCCCAGCACAGATACGCAGTATTTT.

The chain joins TRBV11-2 to TRBJ1-1; TRBD1 matches at 9 bases. CDR3 length: 16 residues. The germline V gene has CDR1 SGHAT and CDR2 FQNNGV. The V and J ends lost 1 base and 1 base, in that order; junction bases with no gene match: 4. The CDR3, as DNA: TGTGCCAGCAGCTTAGGGACAGGGGTCGCGAACACTGAAGCTTTCTTT. This gives the protein CASSLGTGVANTEAFF.

V gene TRBV19 combines with J gene TRBJ2-7; D is undetermined. The V gene lost 3 bases and the J gene lost 3 bases, with 12 bases spanning the gap. The CDR3 is 14 amino acids. Germline V lookup: CDR1 LNHDA, CDR2 SQIVND (reference sequence). In nucleotides, the CDR3 is TGTGCCAGTAGTATCGTAGGGTCGGGCTACGAGCAGTACTTC. It specifies CASSIVGSGYEQYF.

The chain joins TRBV6-1 to TRBJ1-6, with no clear D. Germline loops: CDR1 MNHNS, CDR2 SASEGT. This CDR3 comprises 15 residues. V was trimmed by 4 bases and J by 6 bases, leaving 13 bases between them. DNA of the CDR3: TGTGCCAGCAGTGTTCCGTTGGCAACTAATTCACCCCTCCACTTT. It specifies CASSVPLATNSPLHF.

The gene calls are TRBV25-1 and TRBJ2-7, with 7 positions matching TRBD2. CDR1 is MGHDK and CDR2 is SYGVNS in the germline V gene. The junction had 1 base not matched to a gene; V was cut back by 4 bases and J by 4 bases. The CDR3 sequence is 12 residues long. CDR3 protein: CASSVGGYEQYF. The CDR3 DNA sequence: TGTGCCAGCAGTGTGGGAGGGTACGAGCAGTACTTC.

V usage is TRBV20-1 and J usage is TRBJ2-5; D is ambiguous. The CDR3 runs to 13 residues. V lost 4 bases to trimming and J lost 0 bases, with 9 bases between them. CDR1 and CDR2 from the germline V gene are DFQATT and SNEGSKA (reference sequence). CDR3 DNA sequence: TGCAGTGCTATATCCTCACACCAAGAGACCCAGTACTTC. Translating gives CSAISSHQETQYF.

This chain connects TRBV6-1 to TRBJ2-7, with D possibly TRBD2 on 5 matching bases. CDR1 and CDR2 from the germline V gene are MNHNS and SASEGT. The V and J ends lost 4 bases and 1 base respectively, with 14 bases between them. This CDR3 comprises 15 residues. CDR3: CASSGQTIPSYEQYF. CDR3 coding DNA: TGTGCCAGCAGTGGTCAGACTATCCCATCCTACGAGCAGTACTTC.

The rearrangement joins TRBV20-1 to TRBJ1-1; D ambiguous. The CDR3 runs to 14 residues. Looked up from germline, CDR1 is DFQATT and CDR2 is SNEGSKA (reference sequence). Trimming removed 1 base at V and 5 bases at J, with 14 bases between. DNA of the CDR3: TGCAGTGCTAGAGGAACGGAGGTTGGGACTGAAGCTTTCTTT. This translates into CSARGTEVGTEAFF.

V is TRBV21-1 and J is TRBJ1-6; the DNA was not compared with TRBD1, the D call given in the table. TRBV21-1 is a pseudogene locus. The CDR3 spans 16 residues. This CDR3 is CASNPGQRLYNSPLHF. For the CDR3, the DNA is TGTGCCAGCAACCCGGGACAGCGTCTCTATAATTCACCCCTCCACTTT.